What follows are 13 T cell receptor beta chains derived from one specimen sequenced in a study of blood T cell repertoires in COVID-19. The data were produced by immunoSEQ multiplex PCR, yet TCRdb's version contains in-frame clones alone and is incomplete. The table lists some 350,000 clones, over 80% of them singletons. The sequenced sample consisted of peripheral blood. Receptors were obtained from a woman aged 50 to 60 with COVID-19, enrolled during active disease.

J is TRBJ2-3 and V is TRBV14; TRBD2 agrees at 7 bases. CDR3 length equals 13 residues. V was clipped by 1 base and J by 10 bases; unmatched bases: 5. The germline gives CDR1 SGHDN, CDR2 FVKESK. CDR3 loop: CASSQVMGGAQYF. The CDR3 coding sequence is TGTGCCAGCAGCCAAGTGATGGGGGGGGCGCAGTATTTT.

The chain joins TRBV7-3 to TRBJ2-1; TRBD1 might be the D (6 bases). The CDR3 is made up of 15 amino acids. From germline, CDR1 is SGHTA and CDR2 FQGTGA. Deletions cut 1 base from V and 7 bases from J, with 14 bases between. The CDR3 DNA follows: TGTGCCAGCAGCTTAAAATCTGGGGGCGGGAATGAGCAGTTCTTC. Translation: CASSLKSGGGNEQFF. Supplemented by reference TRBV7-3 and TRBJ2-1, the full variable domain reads GAGVSQTPSNKVTEKGKYVELRCDPISGHTALYWYRQSLGQGPEFLIYFQGTGAADDSGLPNDRFFAVRPEGSVSTLKIQRTERGDSAVYLCASSLKSGGGNEQFFGPGTRLTVL.

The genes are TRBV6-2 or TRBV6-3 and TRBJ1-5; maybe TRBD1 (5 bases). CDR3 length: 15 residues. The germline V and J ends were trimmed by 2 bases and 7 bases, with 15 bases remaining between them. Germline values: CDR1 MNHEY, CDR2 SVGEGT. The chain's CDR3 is CASSYVGGRSQPQHF. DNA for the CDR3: TGTGCCAGCAGTTACGTGGGGGGTCGGAGCCAGCCCCAGCATTTT.

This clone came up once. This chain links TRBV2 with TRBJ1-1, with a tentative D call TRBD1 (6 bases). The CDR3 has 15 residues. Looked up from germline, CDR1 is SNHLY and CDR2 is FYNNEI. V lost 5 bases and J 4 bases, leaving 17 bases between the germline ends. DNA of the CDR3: TGTGCCAGCAGTCTCCTTACAGGGTCCGGCACTGAAGCTTTCTTT. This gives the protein CASSLLTGSGTEAFF.

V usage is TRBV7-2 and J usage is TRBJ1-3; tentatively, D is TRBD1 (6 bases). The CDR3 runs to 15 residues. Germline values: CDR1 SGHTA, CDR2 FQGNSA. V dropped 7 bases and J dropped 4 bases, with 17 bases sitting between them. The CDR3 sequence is CASNPIPQGGNTIYF. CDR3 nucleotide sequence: TGTGCCAGCAACCCGATCCCACAGGGAGGAAACACCATATATTTT. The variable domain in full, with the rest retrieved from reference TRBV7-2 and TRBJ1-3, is GAGVSQSPSNKVTEKGKDVELRCDPISGHTALYWYRQSLGQGLEFLIYFQGNSAPDKSGLPSDRFSAERTGGSVSTLTIQRTQQEDSAVYLCASNPIPQGGNTIYFGEGSWLTVV.

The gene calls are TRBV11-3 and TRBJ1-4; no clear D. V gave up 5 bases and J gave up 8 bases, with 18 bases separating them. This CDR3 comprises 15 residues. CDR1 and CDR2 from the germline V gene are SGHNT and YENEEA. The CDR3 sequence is CASSLRSGGGEKLFF. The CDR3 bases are TGTGCCAGCAGCCTAAGATCAGGCGGAGGCGAAAAACTGTTTTTT.

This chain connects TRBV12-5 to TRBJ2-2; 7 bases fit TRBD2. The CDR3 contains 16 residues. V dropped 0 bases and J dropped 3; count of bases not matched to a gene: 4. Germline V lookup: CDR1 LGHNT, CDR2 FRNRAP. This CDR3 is CASGLVLAGDTGELFF. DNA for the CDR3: TGTGCTAGTGGTTTGGTACTGGCGGGAGACACCGGGGAGCTGTTTTTT. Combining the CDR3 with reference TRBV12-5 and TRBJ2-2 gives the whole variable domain DARVTQTPRHKVTEMGQEVTMRCQPILGHNTVFWYRQTMMQGLELLAYFRNRAPLDDSGMPKDRFSAEMPDATLATLKIQPSEPRDSAVYFCASGLVLAGDTGELFFGEGSRLTVL.

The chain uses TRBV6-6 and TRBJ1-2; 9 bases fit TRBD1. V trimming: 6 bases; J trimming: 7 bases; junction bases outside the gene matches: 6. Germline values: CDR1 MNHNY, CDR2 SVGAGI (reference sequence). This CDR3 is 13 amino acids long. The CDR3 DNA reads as TGTGCCAGCAGGGACAGGGGATTAGGTGGCTACACCTTC. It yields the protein CASRDRGLGGYTF.

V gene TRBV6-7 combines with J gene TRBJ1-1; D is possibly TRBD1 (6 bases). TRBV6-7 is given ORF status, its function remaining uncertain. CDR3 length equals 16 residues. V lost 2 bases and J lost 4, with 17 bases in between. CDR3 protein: CASSYRQDRQGTEAFF. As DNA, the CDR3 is TGTGCCAGCAGTTACCGACAGGATCGTCAGGGCACTGAAGCTTTCTTT.

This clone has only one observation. In nucleotides, the CDR3 is TGCGCCAGCAGCTTGGATTTCACCGGGGATACGCAGTATTTT. It is translated as CASSLDFTGDTQYF. The genes are TRBV5-1 and TRBJ2-3; no definite D call. V was shortened by 0 bases and J by 6 bases, with 11 bases between the two germline ends. Germline values: CDR1 SGHRS, CDR2 YFSETQ. CDR3 length: 14 amino acids.

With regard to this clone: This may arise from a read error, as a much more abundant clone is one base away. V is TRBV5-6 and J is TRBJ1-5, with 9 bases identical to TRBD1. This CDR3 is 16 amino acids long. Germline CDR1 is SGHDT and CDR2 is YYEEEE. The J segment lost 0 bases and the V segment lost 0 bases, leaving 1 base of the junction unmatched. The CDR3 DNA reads TGTGCCAGCAGCTTGGACAGGGGGCTTAGCAATCAGCCCCAGCATTTT. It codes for CASSLDRGLSNQPQHF. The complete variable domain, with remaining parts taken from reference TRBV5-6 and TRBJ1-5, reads DAGVTQSPTHLIKTRGQQVTLRCSPKSGHDTVSWYQQALGQGPQFIFQYYEEEERQRGNFPDRFSGHQFPNYSSELNVNALLLGDSALYLCASSLDRGLSNQPQHFGDGTRLSIL.

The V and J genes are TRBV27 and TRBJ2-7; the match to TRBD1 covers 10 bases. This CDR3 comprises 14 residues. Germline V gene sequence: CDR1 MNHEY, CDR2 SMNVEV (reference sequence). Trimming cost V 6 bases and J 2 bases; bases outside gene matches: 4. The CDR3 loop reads CASRSGTGAYEQYF. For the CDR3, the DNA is TGTGCCAGCAGGTCCGGGACAGGGGCCTACGAGCAGTACTTC.

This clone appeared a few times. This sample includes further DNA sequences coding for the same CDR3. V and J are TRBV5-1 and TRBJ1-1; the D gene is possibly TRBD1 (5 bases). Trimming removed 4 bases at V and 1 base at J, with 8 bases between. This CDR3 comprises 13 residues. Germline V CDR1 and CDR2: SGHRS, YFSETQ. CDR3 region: CASSIQENTEAFF. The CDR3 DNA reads TGCGCCAGCAGCATACAGGAGAACACTGAAGCTTTCTTT.